Presented here are 18 T cell receptor beta chains from one specimen sequenced in a study of early T cells in non-severe SARS-CoV-2 infection. TCRdb analysed the 5' RACE reads with MiXCR anew, one entry per CDR3 protein. The sample has about 83,000 distinct CDR3 sequences; around 15% are singletons. Sequenced sample: whole blood. These receptors were taken from an adult who was a healthcare worker with PCR-confirmed SARS-CoV-2 infection or an uninfected control (not recorded which).

The table lists this clonotype with a few counts. The V gene is TRBV10-3, the J gene TRBJ2-7; D is uncertain. V lost 11 bases and J 4 bases, leaving 18 bases between the germline ends. The germline gives CDR1 ENHRY, CDR2 SYGVKD. CDR3 length: 13 residues. Written as DNA, the CDR3 is TGTGCCGCCTCACCCGACACAGAATACGAGCAGTACTTC. It is translated as CAASPDTEYEQYF.

There are many counts of this clonotype. The chain uses TRBV7-9 and TRBJ2-1, with 8 positions matching TRBD2. Germline V CDR1 and CDR2: SEHNR, FQNEAQ (reference sequence). J was trimmed by 4 bases and V by 2 bases; bases with no gene match: 16. This CDR3 comprises 19 residues. The CDR3: CASSLTGTRTRGGYNEQFF. DNA for the CDR3: TGTGCCAGCAGCTTAACCGGGACTAGAACGAGAGGCGGGTACAATGAGCAGTTCTTC.

The table lists this clonotype with many counts. This rearrangement joins TRBV7-9 to TRBJ1-1; no clear D gene. V lost 1 base to trimming and J lost 2 bases, with 11 bases between them. Germline CDR1 SEHNR, CDR2 FQNEAQ (reference sequence). This CDR3 has 15 amino acids. CDR3 sequence reads: CASSLGPSGNTEAFF. CDR3 in DNA: TGTGCCAGCAGCTTAGGACCTTCGGGCAACACTGAAGCTTTCTTT.

The rearrangement links TRBV7-8 to TRBJ2-1; a weak D match, TRBD2 (5 bases). The CDR3 has 16 amino acids. The V end was cut by 4 bases, the J end by 10 bases, with 23 bases between. The germline V gene has CDR1 SGHVS and CDR2 FQNEAQ. CDR3 loop: CASSSLTQARTGEQFF. CDR3 bases: TGTGCCAGCAGCTCCTTAACGCAGGCTCGGACTGGGGAGCAGTTCTTC.

A few counts support this clonotype. The chain links TRBV27 to TRBJ2-4; TRBD2 aligns across 10 bases. This CDR3 comprises 15 residues. From germline, CDR1 is MNHEY and CDR2 SMNVEV (reference sequence). V lost 5 bases to trimming and J lost 5 bases; unmatched junction nucleotides: 6. CDR3 amino acids: CASSERGGKENIQYF. The CDR3 region has the DNA TGTGCCAGCAGTGAGCGGGGGGGCAAGGAAAACATTCAGTACTTC.

Ten or more counts support this clonotype. This chain joins TRBV4-1 and TRBJ2-7, with unresolved D. Germline V gives CDR1 MGHRA, CDR2 YSYEKL. V was shortened by 0 bases and J by 3 bases, with 9 bases between the two germline ends. The CDR3 extends over 14 amino acids. CDR3 nucleotide sequence: TGCGCCAGCAGCCAAGAGTGGCTGAACTACGAGCAGTACTTC. As protein: CASSQEWLNYEQYF.

This clonotype was counted ten times or more. J is TRBJ2-4 and V is TRBV6-5, with no clear D. The germline V gene has CDR1 MNHEY and CDR2 SVGAGI. V was pared by 2 bases and J by 0 bases, with 5 bases between. The CDR3 spans 14 residues. CDR3 residues: CASSYRLAKNIQYF. The CDR3 bases are TGTGCCAGCAGTTACAGACTAGCCAAAAACATTCAGTACTTC.

This clonotype was seen ten or more times. The chain employs TRBV6-4 and TRBJ2-3; D possibly corresponds to TRBD2 (6 bases). V shed 2 bases and J shed 3 bases, with 6 bases lying between them. The CDR3 is 13 residues long. Germline CDR1 reads MRHNA; CDR2 reads SNTAGT. The CDR3: CASSDGTTDTQYF. The DNA for the CDR3 is TGTGCCAGCAGTGACGGGACTACAGATACGCAGTATTTT.

This clonotype was recorded at least ten times. The J gene is TRBJ2-5, the V gene TRBV11-2; possible D gene TRBD1, 6 bases. With 1 base removed from V and 2 bases from J, the gap between germline ends came to 17 bases. This CDR3 is 17 amino acids long. Germline V gene data show CDR1 as SGHAT and CDR2 as FQNNGV. The CDR3: CASSLGVFGQQQETQYF. CDR3 nucleotide sequence: TGTGCCAGCAGCTTAGGTGTGTTTGGACAGCAGCAAGAGACCCAGTACTTC.

This rearrangement joins TRBV12-3 or TRBV12-4 to TRBJ1-2; weak D call: TRBD1 (5 bases). This CDR3 contains 13 residues. V dropped 7 bases and J dropped 5 bases, with 14 bases sitting between them. The CDR3 region is CASKSGTEYGYTF. The CDR3 region has the DNA TGTGCCAGCAAGTCAGGGACGGAATATGGCTACACCTTC.

In nucleotides, the CDR3 is TGTGCCAGCAGCTTAGGACAGAATAGCAATCAGCCCCAGCATTTT. It yields the protein CASSLGQNSNQPQHF. This chain connects TRBV7-2 to TRBJ1-5; D may be TRBD1 (5 bases). V lost 1 base to trimming and J lost 0 bases, with 7 bases between them. Germline CDR1 reads SGHTA; CDR2 reads FQGNSA. This CDR3 has 15 amino acids. Looking up the rest from reference TRBV7-2 and TRBJ1-5 gives the full variable domain: GAGVSQSPSNKVTEKGKDVELRCDPISGHTALYWYRQSLGQGLEFLIYFQGNSAPDKSGLPSDRFSAERTGGSVSTLTIQRTQQEDSAVYLCASSLGQNSNQPQHFGDGTRLSIL.

The table lists this clonotype with many counts. The CDR3 here is CASSIRGQKVRNSPLHF. The DNA of the CDR3 is TGTGCCAGTAGTATTCGGGGACAGAAAGTTCGCAATTCACCCCTCCACTTT. This chain connects TRBV19 to TRBJ1-6, with TRBD1 identical over 7 bases. The CDR3 length is 17 residues. Germline V gives CDR1 LNHDA, CDR2 SQIVND (reference sequence). V dropped 3 bases and J dropped 7; count of bases not matched to a gene: 12.

The chain is built from TRBV7-9 and TRBJ2-3; 9 bases map to TRBD1. Germline V gene data show CDR1 as SEHNR and CDR2 as FQNEAQ (reference sequence). CDR3 length: 16 residues. V dropped 5 bases and J dropped 2; count of bases not matched to a gene: 8. In nucleotides, the CDR3 is TGTGCCAGCAGCACTCGACAGGGGGAACTCACAGATACGCAGTATTTT. Residues: CASSTRQGELTDTQYF.

The chain is built from TRBV7-9 and TRBJ2-7, with 7 nucleotides matching TRBD1. The CDR3 has 13 residues. CDR1 and CDR2 from the germline V gene are SEHNR and FQNEAQ (reference sequence). V lost 5 bases, J lost 9 bases, and 10 bases stayed unmatched. The CDR3 coding sequence is TGTGCCAGCAGCCCTCAGGGGGATGTTATGCAGTACTTC. Its protein product is CASSPQGDVMQYF. Drawing the rest from reference TRBV7-9 and TRBJ2-7, the complete variable domain is DTGVSQNPRHKITKRGQNVTFRCDPISEHNRLYWYRQTLGQGPEFLTYFQNEAQLEKSRLLSDRFSAERPKGSFSTLEIQRTEQGDSAMYLCASSPQGDVMQYFGPGTRLTVT.

This clonotype was observed a few times. The rearrangement joins TRBV6-1 to TRBJ2-4, with 12 bases lining up with TRBD2. Losses at the gene ends were 0 bases for V and 7 bases for J; bases not matched to a gene: 7. The CDR3 spans 17 residues. Germline V CDR1 and CDR2: MNHNS, SASEGT. In DNA, the CDR3 is TGTGCCAGCAGTGAAGCACGGGCCACTAGCGGGAGGAACATTCAGTACTTC. Translated: CASSEARATSGRNIQYF.

This clonotype was observed at least ten times. The chain is built from TRBV21-1 and TRBJ2-6; the table's D call, TRBD2, has no DNA check behind it. TRBV21-1 is flagged as a pseudogene. The CDR3 totals 18 residues. As DNA, the CDR3 is TGTGCCAGCAGCGCGACGAGGGCGGTAAGCTCTGGGGCCAACGTCCTGACTTTC. Translated, it gives CASSATRAVSSGANVLTF.

In its sample, this clonotype was seen many times. The CDR3 loop reads CATSDPDQAYNSPLHF. The CDR3 region has the DNA TGTGCCACCAGTGATCCGGACCAGGCCTATAATTCACCCCTCCACTTT. This chain connects TRBV24-1 to TRBJ1-6; D gene ambiguous. Germline assignment: CDR1 KGHDR and CDR2 SFDVKD. The CDR3 covers 16 residues. The V end was cut by 3 bases, the J end by 2 bases, with 10 bases between.

Many counts were recorded for this clonotype. The chain is built from TRBV6-1 and TRBJ1-5, with D possibly TRBD1 on 6 matching bases. The germline V gene has CDR1 MNHNS and CDR2 SASEGT. The CDR3 is 13 residues long. V was shortened by 8 bases and J by 7 bases, with 15 bases between the two germline ends. CDR3 nucleotides: TGTGCCAGCGGCAGGGGAGAGGGGCAGCCCCAGCATTTT. It specifies CASGRGEGQPQHF.